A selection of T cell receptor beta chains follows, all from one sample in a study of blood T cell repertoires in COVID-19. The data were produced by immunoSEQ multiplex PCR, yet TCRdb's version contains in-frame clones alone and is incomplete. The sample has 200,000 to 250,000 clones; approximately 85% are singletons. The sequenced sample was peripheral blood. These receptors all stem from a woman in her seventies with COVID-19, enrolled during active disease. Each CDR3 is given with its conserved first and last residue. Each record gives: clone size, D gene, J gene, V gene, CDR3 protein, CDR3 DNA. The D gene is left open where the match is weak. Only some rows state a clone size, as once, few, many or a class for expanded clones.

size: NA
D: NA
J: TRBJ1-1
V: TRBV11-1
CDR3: CASSRMTGSNTEAFF
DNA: TGTGCCAGCAGCCGAATGACAGGCTCGAACACTGAAGCTTTCTTT

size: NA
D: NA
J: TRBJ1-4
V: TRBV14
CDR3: CASSEFRGVNEKLFF
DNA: TGTGCCAGCAGCGAATTTCGGGGGGTTAATGAAAAACTGTTTTTT

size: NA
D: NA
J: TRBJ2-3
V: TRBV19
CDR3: CASSIRAAPQSTQYF
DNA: TGTGCCAGTAGTATTCGAGCGGCCCCCCAGTCGACGCAGTATTTT

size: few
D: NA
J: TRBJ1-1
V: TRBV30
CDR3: CAWGGQNTEAFF
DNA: TGTGCCTGGGGGGGACAGAACACTGAAGCTTTCTTT

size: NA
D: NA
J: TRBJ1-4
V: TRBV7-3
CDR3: CASSLSANEKLFF
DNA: TGTGCCAGCAGCTTGTCAGCTAATGAAAAACTGTTTTTT

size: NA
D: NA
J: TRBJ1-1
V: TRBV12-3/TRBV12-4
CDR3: CASSFLSFGRFF
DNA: TGTGCCAGCAGTTTCCTTTCCTTTGGGCGATTCTTT

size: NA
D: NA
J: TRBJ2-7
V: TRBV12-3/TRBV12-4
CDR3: CASSFHGPYEQYF
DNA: TGTGCCAGCAGCTTCCATGGGCCCTACGAGCAGTACTTC

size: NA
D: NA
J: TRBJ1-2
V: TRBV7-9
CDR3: CASSLSQGNYGYTF
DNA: TGTGCCAGCAGCTTATCTCAGGGGAACTATGGCTACACCTTC

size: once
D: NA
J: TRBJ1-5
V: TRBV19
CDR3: CASRDTSINQPQHF
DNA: TGTGCCAGCAGGGACACTAGTATCAATCAGCCCCAGCATTTT

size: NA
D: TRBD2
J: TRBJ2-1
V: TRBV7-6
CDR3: CASSLVRSGGRDNEQFF
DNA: TGTGCCAGCAGCTTAGTCCGATCGGGCGGGAGGGACAATGAGCAGTTCTTC

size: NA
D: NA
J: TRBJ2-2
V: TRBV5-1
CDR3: CASSLVAGAPGELFF
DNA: TGCGCCAGCAGCTTGGTGGCAGGGGCCCCCGGGGAGCTGTTTTTT

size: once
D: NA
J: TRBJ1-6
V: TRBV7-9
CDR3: CASSLEGGSPLHF
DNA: TGTGCCAGCAGCTTAGAGGGGGGGTCACCCCTCCACTTT

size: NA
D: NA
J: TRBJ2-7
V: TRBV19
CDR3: CASSKLQGSPTYEQYF
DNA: TGTGCCAGTAGTAAACTTCAGGGCTCACCCACCTACGAGCAGTACTTC

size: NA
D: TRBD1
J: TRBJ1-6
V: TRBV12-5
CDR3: CASGPGQGNSPLHF
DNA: TGTGCTAGTGGTCCCGGACAGGGCAATTCACCCCTCCACTTT

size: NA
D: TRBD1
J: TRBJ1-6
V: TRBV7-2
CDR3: CATRLQGGHSPLHF
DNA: TGTGCCACCCGATTACAGGGGGGGCATTCACCCCTCCACTTT

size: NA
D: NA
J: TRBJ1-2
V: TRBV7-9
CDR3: CASSPSTYGYTF
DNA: TGTGCCAGCAGCCCCAGTACCTATGGCTACACCTTC

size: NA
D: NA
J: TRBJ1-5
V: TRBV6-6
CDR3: CASSDSPYSNQPQHF
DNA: TGTGCCAGCAGTGACAGCCCGTACAGCAATCAGCCCCAGCATTTT

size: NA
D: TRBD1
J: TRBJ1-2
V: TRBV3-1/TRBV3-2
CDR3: CASSPSGTGTNFYGYTF
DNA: TGTGCCAGCAGCCCCTCTGGGACAGGGACTAATTTCTATGGCTACACCTTC

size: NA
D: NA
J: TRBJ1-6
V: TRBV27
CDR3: CASSTLTLNSPLHF
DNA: TGTGCCAGCAGCACTCTGACACTCAATTCACCCCTCCACTTT

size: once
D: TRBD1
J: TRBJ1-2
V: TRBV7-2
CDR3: CASSWTDRAGDYGYTF
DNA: TGTGCCAGCAGCTGGACTGACAGGGCAGGTGACTATGGCTACACCTTC

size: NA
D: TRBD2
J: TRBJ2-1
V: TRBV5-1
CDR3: CASSSGTSGFNEQFF
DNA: TGCGCCAGCAGCTCCGGGACTAGCGGTTTCAATGAGCAGTTCTTC

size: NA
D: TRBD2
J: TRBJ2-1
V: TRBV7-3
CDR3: CASSLRTSGRSSYNEQFF
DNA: TGTGCCAGCAGCTTGCGGACTAGCGGGCGAAGCTCCTACAATGAGCAGTTCTTC

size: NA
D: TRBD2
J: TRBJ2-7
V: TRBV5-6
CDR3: CASSGGRGYYEQYF
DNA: TGTGCCAGCAGCGGCGGGAGAGGATACTACGAGCAGTACTTC

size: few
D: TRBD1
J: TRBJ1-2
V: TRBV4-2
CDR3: CASSQEVGQRARDYGYTF
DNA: TGTGCCAGCAGCCAAGAAGTGGGACAGAGGGCGAGGGACTATGGCTACACCTTC

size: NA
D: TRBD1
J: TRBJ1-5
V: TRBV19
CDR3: CASSSGQGRDNQPQHF
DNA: TGTGCCAGTAGTTCGGGACAGGGAAGAGACAATCAGCCCCAGCATTTT

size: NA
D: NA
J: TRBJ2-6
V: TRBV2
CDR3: CASSVSSGANVLTF
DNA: TGTGCCAGCAGTGTCAGCTCTGGGGCCAACGTCCTGACTTTC

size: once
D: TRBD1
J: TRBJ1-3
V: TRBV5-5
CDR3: CASSLRDRGSFGNTIYF
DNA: TGTGCCAGCAGCTTGAGGGACAGGGGTTCTTTTGGAAACACCATATATTTT

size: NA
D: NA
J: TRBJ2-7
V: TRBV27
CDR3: CASRWPRPQRQYF
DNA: TGTGCCAGCCGTTGGCCTAGGCCCCAGAGGCAGTACTTC

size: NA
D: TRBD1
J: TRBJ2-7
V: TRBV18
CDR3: CASSPGTGGTYEQYF
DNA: TGTGCCAGCTCACCAGGGACAGGGGGCACCTACGAGCAGTACTTC

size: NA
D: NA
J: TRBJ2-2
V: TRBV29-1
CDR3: CSVGAGVDTGELFF
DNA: TGCAGCGTTGGAGCCGGGGTGGACACCGGGGAGCTGTTTTTT

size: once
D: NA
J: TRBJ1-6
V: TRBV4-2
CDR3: CASSQEPASSYNSPLHF
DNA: TGTGCCAGCAGCCAAGAACCCGCGAGCTCCTATAATTCACCCCTCCACTTT

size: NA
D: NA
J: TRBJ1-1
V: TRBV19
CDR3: CASSIGREGRNTEAFF
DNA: TGTGCCAGTAGTATAGGTAGGGAGGGTAGGAACACTGAAGCTTTCTTT

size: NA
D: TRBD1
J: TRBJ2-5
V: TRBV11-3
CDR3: CASSLHRGQETQYF
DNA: TGTGCCAGCAGCCTGCACAGGGGCCAAGAGACCCAGTACTTC

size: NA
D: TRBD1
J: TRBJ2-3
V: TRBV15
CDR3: CATSRDRPGQGSWDTQYF
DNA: TGTGCCACCAGCAGAGATAGGCCGGGACAGGGAAGTTGGGATACGCAGTATTTT

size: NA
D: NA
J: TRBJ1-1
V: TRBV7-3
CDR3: CASSLSGEPPLNTEAFF
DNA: TGTGCCAGCAGCTTAAGCGGGGAACCCCCCTTGAACACTGAAGCTTTCTTT

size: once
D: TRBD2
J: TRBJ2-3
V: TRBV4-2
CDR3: CASSQEGGGRNTDTQYF
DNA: TGTGCCAGCAGCCAAGAAGGTGGCGGGAGGAACACAGATACGCAGTATTTT

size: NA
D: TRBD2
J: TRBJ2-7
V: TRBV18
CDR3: CASSPTRTSGTYEQYF
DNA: TGTGCCAGCTCACCAACCCGGACTAGCGGGACCTACGAGCAGTACTTC

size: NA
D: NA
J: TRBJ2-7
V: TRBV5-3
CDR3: CARSIDRTLHYEQYF
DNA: TGTGCCAGAAGCATAGACCGGACTTTGCACTACGAGCAGTACTTC

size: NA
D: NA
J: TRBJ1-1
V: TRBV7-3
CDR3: CASSLKRGTEAFF
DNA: TGTGCCAGCAGCTTAAAACGCGGCACTGAAGCTTTCTTT

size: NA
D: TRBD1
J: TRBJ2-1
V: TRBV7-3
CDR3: CASSLGTGGWNEQFF
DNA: TGTGCCAGCAGCTTAGGGACAGGGGGATGGAATGAGCAGTTCTTC

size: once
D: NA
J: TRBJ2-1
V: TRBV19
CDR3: CASSIGEVSNEQFF
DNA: TGTGCCAGTAGTATAGGGGAGGTGAGCAATGAGCAGTTCTTC